This TCR beta chain was found in a study of cytomegalovirus exposure and HLA in healthy donors. Study-level findings and limits: Reportedly, fewer N-insertions than the roughly 690-donor mean appeared in an Asian-associated ancestry cluster in a later analysis. An apparent linkage of common viral pathogens to several of the most significant clusters emerged in a later analysis. TCR sequences were mostly rare, though some public TCRs occurred in many donors.

Looked up from germline, CDR1 is SEHNR and CDR2 is FQNEAQ (reference sequence). The CDR3 loop spans 17 amino acids. In the case of this clone: Its matching antigen is unknown. One junction end does not reproduce the germline sequence, and a read error may be involved.

PCR amplification relied on 60 Vbeta primers (plus 13 Jbeta primers). Using immunoSEQ multiplex PCR, the repertoire was profiled, and TCRdb retains in-frame clones only, with some absent. The sample contains about 150,000 clones, roughly 62% of which appear only once. The chain couples TRBV7-9 to TRBJ2-3; 13 positions agree with TRBD2. Sequenced: PBMCs. The clonotype was recovered from a man in his sixties in good health and CMV-seronegative. In DNA, the CDR3 is TGTTCCAGCAGCTCCCTCCAACTAGCGGGAGGGCCCGAAACGCAGTATTTT. This translates into CSSSSLQLAGGPETQYF.